The TCR beta chain under discussion was sequenced for a study of T cells after yellow fever vaccination. For the study at large: Preparation of the low-cell-number fractions used SMART-Seq v4 Ultra Low Input. Notes on the study in general: Booster samples showed a return of most primary-vaccination clones (around 96% CD4, 85% to 90% CD8).

TCRdb re-derived calls from the 5' RACE reads in MiXCR, one entry per CDR3 protein. Here the sample spans approximately 300,000 distinct CDR3 sequences, 6.5% to 8.5% being singletons. The CDR3 is 15 residues long. V dropped 0 bases and J dropped 4; count of bases not matched to a gene: 2. Many counts were recorded for this clonotype. Antigen: not known. The rearrangement joins TRBV12-3 or TRBV12-4 to TRBJ2-1; 8 nucleotides agree with TRBD1. This TCR derives from a man between 18 and 35 years old who received the YFV17D yellow fever vaccine. The specimen was PBMCs, collected approximately 47 days after the first yellow fever vaccination. CDR3 in DNA: TGTGCCAGCAGTTTAGCGTGGACAGGGTACAATGAGCAGTTCTTC. The encoded protein is CASSLAWTGYNEQFF.